The 2 T cell receptor beta chains presented below share a single source sample, sequenced in a study of technical replicates of blood from a handful of donors. The repertoire was sequenced with immunoSEQ multiplex PCR; TCRdb's copy has only in-frame clones and lacks some. Of 59,000 or so clones in the sample, 93% were seen once. The material sequenced was PBMCs. Receptor source: a human donor in good health. Some clones in this sample may be carry-over from other donors' samples.

The rearrangement joins TRBV4-2 to TRBJ2-1; 10 bases map to TRBD2. The CDR3 is 18 amino acids. V lost 0 bases and J lost 0; bases outside the gene matches: 5. Germline CDR1 reads LGHNA; CDR2 reads YNFKEQ. The CDR3 spells CASSQDWSGGGSYNEQFF. The CDR3 coding sequence is TGTGCCAGCAGCCAAGATTGGAGCGGGGGGGGCTCCTACAATGAGCAGTTCTTC.

This clone has more than one count but fewer than ten. V gene TRBV9 combines with J gene TRBJ2-1, with TRBD2 matching 10 bases. Germline CDR1 reads SGDLS; CDR2 reads YYNGEE. This CDR3 is built from 16 residues. Trimming at V came to 0 bases and at J to 7 bases, leaving 7 bases not matched to a gene. The CDR3: CASSVGGTSAKNEQFF. The CDR3 DNA reads as TGTGCCAGCAGCGTAGGGGGGACTAGCGCTAAAAATGAGCAGTTCTTC.